This entry lists 28 T cell receptor beta chains sequenced from one sample in a study of metastatic and nonmetastatic thyroid tumors. All patients were treatment-naive before thyroid surgery. With MiXCR, TCRdb reprocessed the PCR reads. The sample lists fewer than 70,000 clones; 25% to 35% were seen once. The sequencing input was blood. The source is a female donor with papillary thyroid cancer or a benign thyroid nodule (not recorded which). Some clones in this sample may be carry-over from other donors' samples.

This sequence joins TRBV18 and TRBJ2-7; tentatively, D is TRBD1 (5 bases). Germline values: CDR1 KGHSH, CDR2 LQKENI. The V and J ends lost 4 bases and 3 bases respectively, with 22 bases between them. CDR3 length: 17 amino acids. CDR3 sequence (DNA): TGTGCCAGCTCACAAATGGGCCTTCAGGGATCAAGCTACGAGCAGTACTTC. Protein product: CASSQMGLQGSSYEQYF.

Only a few counts were recorded for this clone. The chain is built from TRBV5-1 and TRBJ2-7, with 12 bases identical to TRBD2. The CDR3 length is 14 residues. V was clipped by 5 bases and J by 3 bases; unmatched bases: 3. Germline V CDR1 and CDR2: SGHRS, YFSETQ. The CDR3 protein is CASSSTSGSYEQYF. For the CDR3, the DNA is TGCGCCAGCAGTTCGACTAGCGGGAGCTACGAGCAGTACTTC.

This clone has just a few counts. This rearrangement joins TRBV10-3 to TRBJ2-3, with D maybe TRBD1 (7 bases). CDR1 is ENHRY, CDR2 SYGVKD, per germline. The V end lost 2 bases, the J end lost 0 bases, and 12 bases lay between the germline ends. The CDR3 spans 16 residues. CDR3: CAISEGGGVSTDTQYF. The CDR3 DNA is TGTGCCATCAGTGAGGGAGGGGGCGTTAGCACAGATACGCAGTATTTT.

This clone has more than one count but fewer than ten. This chain connects TRBV20-1 to TRBJ1-5; no clear D gene. CDR1 is DFQATT and CDR2 is SNEGSKA in the germline V gene (reference sequence). There are 14 residues in the CDR3. Trimming took 4 bases from V and 0 from J, leaving 10 bases between them. The CDR3 DNA follows: TGCAGTGCTAAGGGTCGATATAGCAATCAGCCCCAGCATTTT. Translation: CSAKGRYSNQPQHF.

The chain is built from TRBV20-1 and TRBJ2-2; a possible D gene is TRBD2 (5 bases). The germline V and J ends were trimmed by 0 bases and 1 base, with 9 bases remaining between them. The CDR3 contains 15 residues. Germline V CDR1 and CDR2: DFQATT, SNEGSKA (reference sequence). The CDR3 DNA follows: TGCAGTGCTAGAGAGACTGGAGGGAACACCGGGGAGCTGTTTTTT. This translates into CSARETGGNTGELFF.

The chain is built from TRBV12-5 and TRBJ1-6; D is unresolved. The V end was cut by 0 bases, the J end by 0 bases, with 12 bases between. CDR1 and CDR2 from the germline V gene are LGHNT and FRNRAP. This CDR3 is 18 amino acids long. In nucleotides, the CDR3 is TGTGCTAGTGGTTTGGTTCCTTCGGGAAGCTCCTATAATTCACCCCTCCACTTT. It is translated as CASGLVPSGSSYNSPLHF.

CDR3 DNA sequence: TGTGCCAGCAGCTTAGTAGTTGGAGAGACCCAGTACTTC. As protein: CASSLVVGETQYF. This sequence joins TRBV7-3 and TRBJ2-5; D call uncertain. Germline V lookup: CDR1 SGHTA, CDR2 FQGTGA. V was shortened by 2 bases and J by 4 bases, with 8 bases between the two germline ends. The CDR3 is 13 amino acids.

Regarding this clone: The same CDR3 also results from other DNA sequences found in this sample. The chain uses TRBV6-4 and TRBJ1-1, with 9 bases lining up with TRBD1. This CDR3 region has 13 residues. Looked up from germline, CDR1 is MRHNA and CDR2 is SNTAGT. V trimming: 9 bases; J trimming: 4 bases; junction bases outside the gene matches: 6. CDR3 protein: CASRQGDGTEAFF. CDR3 DNA sequence: TGTGCCAGTAGACAGGGGGATGGCACTGAAGCTTTCTTT.

This clone appeared a few times. The V gene is TRBV19, the J gene TRBJ2-7; 10 positions match TRBD2. This CDR3 has 13 residues. V lost 7 bases to trimming and J lost 4 bases; unmatched junction nucleotides: 4. The germline V gene encodes CDR1 LNHDA and CDR2 SQIVND (reference sequence). The CDR3 sequence is CASKASGSYEQYF. The CDR3 DNA reads TGTGCCAGTAAGGCTAGCGGGAGTTACGAGCAGTACTTC. The whole variable domain, filled in from reference TRBV19 and TRBJ2-7, reads DGGITQSPKYLFRKEGQNVTLSCEQNLNHDAMYWYRQDPGQGLRLIYYSQIVNDFQKGDIAEGYSVSREKKESFPLTVTSAQKNPTAFYLCASKASGSYEQYFGPGTRLTVT.

This clone was seen repeatedly, ten times or more. The genes are TRBV20-1 and TRBJ2-7, with 9 positions matching TRBD2. The J segment lost 4 bases and the V segment lost 3 bases, leaving 10 bases of the junction unmatched. Germline-derived CDR1 and CDR2 are DFQATT and SNEGSKA (reference sequence). The CDR3 spans 15 residues. CDR3 residues: CSASGQGSGGYEQYF. CDR3 nucleotides: TGCAGTGCTAGCGGTCAGGGTAGCGGGGGATACGAGCAGTACTTC.

The genes are TRBV20-1 and TRBJ2-2; no clear D gene. The CDR3 runs to 14 residues. V gave up 1 base and J gave up 1 base, with 7 bases separating them. CDR1 is DFQATT, CDR2 SNEGSKA, per germline (reference sequence). Written as DNA, the CDR3 is TGCAGTGCTAGAGCTCAAGGGAACACCGGGGAGCTGTTTTTT. Amino acid sequence: CSARAQGNTGELFF.

The V and J genes are TRBV27 and TRBJ2-3; D tentatively reads TRBD1 or TRBD2 (5 bases each). V lost 8 bases and J lost 4, with 16 bases in between. Germline-derived CDR1 and CDR2 are MNHEY and SMNVEV (reference sequence). CDR3 length: 14 amino acids. CDR3 sequence (DNA): TGTGCCAGCGGGGACCCGGGATGGGCAGATACGCAGTATTTT. As protein: CASGDPGWADTQYF.

There are a few counts of this clone. This chain uses TRBV4-1 with TRBJ2-1; possible D gene TRBD2, 6 bases. The germline V and J ends were trimmed by 4 bases and 7 bases, with 17 bases remaining between them. Germline CDR1 is MGHRA and CDR2 is YSYEKL. This CDR3 is 15 amino acids long. The CDR3 loop reads CASSPRQFGTNEQFF. In nucleotides, the CDR3 is TGCGCCAGCAGCCCACGACAGTTTGGGACTAATGAGCAGTTCTTC.

V gene TRBV19 combines with J gene TRBJ2-2; D may be TRBD2 (5 bases). The CDR3 length is 16 residues. Between the trimmed V and J ends, which lost 4 bases and 4 bases, there was a span of 16 bases. Germline V gene lookup returns CDR1 LNHDA and CDR2 SQIVND (reference sequence). The CDR3 region is CASSRWASGATGELFF. CDR3 coding DNA: TGTGCCAGTAGTAGATGGGCAAGCGGAGCCACCGGGGAGCTGTTTTTT.

The chain combines TRBV7-6 with TRBJ2-7; 7 bases are a match to TRBD1. The CDR3 length is 15 residues. The germline V gene has CDR1 SGHVS and CDR2 FNYEAQ. V trimming: 4 bases; J trimming: 6 bases; junction bases outside the gene matches: 12. CDR3 sequence reads: CASSSRTGRGAEQYF. The CDR3 DNA is TGTGCCAGCAGCTCAAGGACAGGTCGAGGTGCCGAGCAGTACTTC.

The chain is built from TRBV12-3 or TRBV12-4 and TRBJ2-7; 8 nucleotides agree with TRBD2. This CDR3 comprises 15 residues. The ends lost 3 bases at V and 2 bases at J; junction bases unmatched: 6. In DNA, the CDR3 is TGTGCCAGCAGTTTCGGCGGGAGGTCTACCTACGAGCAGTACTTC. Its protein product is CASSFGGRSTYEQYF.

The V call is TRBV11-2, the J call TRBJ2-1; 9 bases map to TRBD2. CDR3 length: 17 amino acids. Looked up from germline, CDR1 is SGHAT and CDR2 is FQNNGV. Trimming cost V 5 bases and J 1 base; bases outside gene matches: 9. CDR3 DNA: TGTGCCAGCAGCACACAACCGGGACTAGCTTCCTACAATGAGCAGTTCTTC. Its translation is CASSTQPGLASYNEQFF. Full variable domain (rest looked up from reference TRBV11-2 and TRBJ2-1): EAGVAQSPRYKIIEKRQSVAFWCNPISGHATLYWYQQILGQGPKLLIQFQNNGVVDDSQLPKDRFSAERLKGVDSTLKIQPAKLEDSAVYLCASSTQPGLASYNEQFFGPGTRLTVL.

V usage is TRBV20-1 and J usage is TRBJ2-7; 10 bases map to TRBD2. The CDR3 is 15 amino acids. The J segment lost 6 bases and the V segment lost 0 bases, leaving 8 bases of the junction unmatched. The germline V gene encodes CDR1 DFQATT and CDR2 SNEGSKA (reference sequence). In DNA, the CDR3 is TGCAGTGCTAGAGATCTCCAGCGGGGGGGTCCCGAGCAGTACTTC. Protein sequence: CSARDLQRGGPEQYF.

This chain links TRBV12-3 or TRBV12-4 with TRBJ1-1, with 7 bases that match TRBD1. This CDR3 is built from 15 residues. The ends lost 0 bases at V and 1 base at J; junction bases unmatched: 2. CDR3 amino acids: CASSLAGTENTEAFF. Here the CDR3 DNA reads TGTGCCAGCAGTTTAGCCGGGACAGAGAACACTGAAGCTTTCTTT.

The V and J genes are TRBV6-4 and TRBJ1-3, with 9 bases lining up with TRBD1. In germline, CDR1 is MRHNA, CDR2 SNTAGT. This CDR3 has 15 amino acids. V was clipped by 6 bases and J by 3 bases; unmatched bases: 6. The CDR3 here is CASSPGQGFGNTIYF. CDR3 bases: TGTGCCAGCAGCCCGGGACAGGGTTTTGGAAACACCATATATTTT.

Worth noting for this clone: One end of the junction is discordant with germline, which a read error may explain. This rearrangement joins TRBV4-1 to TRBJ2-6; 10 bases align to TRBD1. The CDR3 sequence is 17 residues long. Germline loops: CDR1 MGHRA, CDR2 YSYEKL. The CDR3 coding sequence is TGCGCCAGCAGCCAAGTGACAGGGGGCACTGGGGCCAACGCCCTGACTTTC. It specifies CASSQVTGGTGANALTF.

This clone was counted a few times. V gene TRBV28 combines with J gene TRBJ1-2; D possibly corresponds to TRBD1 (5 bases). Germline V gene data show CDR1 as MDHEN and CDR2 as SYDVKM. Trimming removed 7 bases at V and 7 bases at J, with 13 bases between. CDR3 length equals 12 residues. CDR3 sequence reads: CASTYGGSGYTF. CDR3 bases: TGTGCCAGCACCTATGGGGGGAGTGGCTACACCTTC.

A few counts support this clone. CDR3 coding DNA: TGTGCCAGCAGTTTTACGGACAGGGTCGGCTACGAGCAGTACTTC. This translates into CASSFTDRVGYEQYF. V is TRBV12-3 or TRBV12-4 and J is TRBJ2-7; 8 bases fit TRBD1. CDR3 size: 15 residues. V was clipped by 3 bases and J by 3 bases; unmatched bases: 7.

The chain couples TRBV28 to TRBJ1-2, with D maybe TRBD1 (6 bases). V shed 3 bases and J shed 4 bases, with 18 bases lying between them. The V gene's germline CDR1 is MDHEN and CDR2 SYDVKM. The length of the CDR3 is 16 residues. The CDR3, as DNA: TGTGCCAGCAGTTTGGGAACAGGGTACCTCGGCTATGGCTACACCTTC. Translating it yields CASSLGTGYLGYGYTF.

This clone came up a few times. V gene TRBV28 combines with J gene TRBJ2-7; D is undetermined. This CDR3 has 16 amino acids. Trimming took off 4 bases at V and 3 bases at J, with 19 bases between the two ends. The germline CDR1 and CDR2 sequences are MDHEN and SYDVKM. The CDR3 DNA follows: TGTGCCAGCAGTTCCATTGAACGTATTCAAGGCTACGAGCAGTACTTC. Protein sequence: CASSSIERIQGYEQYF. The complete variable domain, with remaining parts taken from reference TRBV28 and TRBJ2-7, reads DVKVTQSSRYLVKRTGEKVFLECVQDMDHENMFWYRQDPGLGLRLIYFSYDVKMKEKGDIPEGYSVSREKKERFSLILESASTNQTSMYLCASSSIERIQGYEQYFGPGTRLTVT.

This clone has just a few counts. The rearrangement links TRBV6-2 or TRBV6-3 to TRBJ2-2, with D possibly being TRBD2 (6 bases). Deletions cut 0 bases from V and 3 bases from J, with 11 bases between. This CDR3 is 16 amino acids long. The germline V gene encodes CDR1 MNHEY and CDR2 SVGEGT. The CDR3 is CASSYSPGEDTGELFF. The CDR3 region has the DNA TGTGCCAGCAGTTACTCCCCGGGAGAGGACACCGGGGAGCTGTTTTTT.

The V gene is TRBV7-2, the J gene TRBJ2-7, with 8 bases that match TRBD2. Germline CDR1 and CDR2: SGHTA and FQGNSA. Trimming at V came to 5 bases and at J to 1 base, leaving 7 bases not matched to a gene. The CDR3 sequence is 15 residues long. This chain's CDR3 is CASSRPAGGSYEQYF. CDR3 DNA: TGTGCCAGCAGCAGACCCGCGGGGGGTTCCTACGAGCAGTACTTC.

This chain connects TRBV6-1 to TRBJ1-6; 7 nucleotides line up with TRBD1. Germline V CDR1 and CDR2: MNHNS, SASEGT. This CDR3 region has 15 residues. V lost 8 bases, J lost 9 bases, and 13 bases stayed unmatched. Here the CDR3 reads CASRRDRGESSPLHF. The CDR3 nucleotides read TGTGCCAGCCGCCGGGACAGAGGAGAGAGTTCACCCCTCCACTTT.